These T cell receptor beta chains were read from a single sample in a study of blood T cell repertoires in COVID-19. Here immunoSEQ multiplex PCR was the method, and the copy in TCRdb shows in-frame clones only, minus some. The data contain tens of thousands of clones, roughly 86% of them singletons. Sequencing was performed on peripheral blood. Receptors were obtained from a man aged 60 to 69 with active or convalescent COVID-19. The CDR3 runs from the conserved cysteine through the conserved F or W. Each record gives: J gene, V gene, D gene, clone size, CDR3 DNA, CDR3 protein. D genes are given only for firm matches. Size is stated for part of the rows, as once, few or many counts, or as a class when the clone is expanded.

J: TRBJ1-1
V: TRBV2
D: NA
size: NA
DNA: TGTGCCAGCAGCAACAGTCCGGGGATGAACACTGAAGCTTTCTTT
CDR3: CASSNSPGMNTEAFF

J: TRBJ2-2
V: TRBV3-1/TRBV3-2
D: NA
size: few
DNA: TGTGCCAGCAGCCAAGTCGCGACAAGCACCGGGGAGCTGTTTTTT
CDR3: CASSQVATSTGELFF

J: TRBJ1-3
V: TRBV29-1
D: NA
size: NA
DNA: TGCAGCCTAAGATCAGGGAACACCATATATTTT
CDR3: CSLRSGNTIYF

J: TRBJ2-3
V: TRBV7-8
D: TRBD2
size: NA
DNA: TGTGCCAGCAGCCCATGGACTAGCGGGGGGACAGATACGCAGTATTTT
CDR3: CASSPWTSGGTDTQYF

J: TRBJ1-5
V: TRBV2
D: NA
size: NA
DNA: TGTGCCAGCAGGAGAGGCGGAGGGAGCAATCAGCCCCAGCATTTT
CDR3: CASRRGGGSNQPQHF

J: TRBJ2-5
V: TRBV9
D: NA
size: NA
DNA: TGTGCCAGCAGCCTCGGGACAAGCGAGACCCAGTACTTC
CDR3: CASSLGTSETQYF

J: TRBJ2-1
V: TRBV11-3
D: NA
size: NA
DNA: TGTGCCAGCAGCGTACAGGGCAATGAGCAGTTCTTC
CDR3: CASSVQGNEQFF

J: TRBJ2-1
V: TRBV10-1
D: NA
size: NA
DNA: TGCGCCAGCAGTGAGTACAGCTCCTACAATGAGCAGTTCTTC
CDR3: CASSEYSSYNEQFF

J: TRBJ2-2
V: TRBV5-1
D: TRBD1
size: NA
DNA: TGCGCCAGCAGTCTGGACAGGGGGAACACCGGGGAGCTGTTTTTT
CDR3: CASSLDRGNTGELFF

J: TRBJ1-1
V: TRBV28
D: TRBD1
size: once
DNA: TGTGCCAGCAGTTTATCGGGACAGACCATAGTTGAAGCTTTCTTT
CDR3: CASSLSGQTIVEAFF

J: TRBJ1-2
V: TRBV7-8
D: NA
size: NA
DNA: TGTGCCAGCAGCCTAAAGACAGCCGTCTCTAACTATGGCTACACCTTC
CDR3: CASSLKTAVSNYGYTF

J: TRBJ1-2
V: TRBV18
D: NA
size: NA
DNA: TGTGCCAGCTCGGTAGGACAGCCGGTCTATGGCTACACCTTC
CDR3: CASSVGQPVYGYTF

J: TRBJ1-1
V: TRBV7-9
D: NA
size: NA
DNA: TGTGCCAGCAGCTTCTCCCCAGGCACTGAAGCTTTCTTT
CDR3: CASSFSPGTEAFF

J: TRBJ2-3
V: TRBV10-3
D: TRBD2
size: NA
DNA: TGTGCCATCAGTAAAGCGGGGGGAAAGAAGGATACGCAGTATTTT
CDR3: CAISKAGGKKDTQYF

J: TRBJ1-1
V: TRBV9
D: TRBD1
size: NA
DNA: TGTGCCAGCAGCTCTAGGGCAGGGGGCGATGAAGCTTTCTTT
CDR3: CASSSRAGGDEAFF

J: TRBJ1-5
V: TRBV5-4
D: NA
size: NA
DNA: TGTGCCAGCAACTCTTATAGCAATCAGCCCCAGCATTTT
CDR3: CASNSYSNQPQHF

J: TRBJ2-7
V: TRBV4-1
D: NA
size: NA
DNA: TGCGCCAGCAGCCAGAGCATACTGAGCTCCTACGAGCAGTACTTC
CDR3: CASSQSILSSYEQYF

J: TRBJ2-3
V: TRBV7-3
D: NA
size: NA
DNA: TGTGCCAGCAGCTCAGCGGGCCCCACAGATACGCAGTATTTT
CDR3: CASSSAGPTDTQYF

J: TRBJ2-2
V: TRBV9
D: NA
size: NA
DNA: TGTGCCAGCAGCGCCAAGACTATGAACACCGGGGAGCTGTTTTTT
CDR3: CASSAKTMNTGELFF

J: TRBJ1-2
V: TRBV15
D: NA
size: NA
DNA: TGTGCCACCAGCGGAAGCGGGACGTTTGGCTACACCTTC
CDR3: CATSGSGTFGYTF

J: TRBJ2-7
V: TRBV6-2/TRBV6-3
D: TRBD1
size: NA
DNA: TGTGCCAGCAGTTACTCTAGGACAGGGAGCTCCTACGAGCAGTACTTC
CDR3: CASSYSRTGSSYEQYF

J: TRBJ1-3
V: TRBV29-1
D: NA
size: NA
DNA: TGCAGCGTTGATGGGGATGAACAGGGACGTTCGGGAAACACCATATATTTT
CDR3: CSVDGDEQGRSGNTIYF

J: TRBJ2-1
V: TRBV3-1/TRBV3-2
D: NA
size: NA
DNA: TGTGCCAGCAGCCAAGGGACTATGCCCAATGAGCAGTTCTTC
CDR3: CASSQGTMPNEQFF

J: TRBJ1-5
V: TRBV19
D: TRBD1
size: NA
DNA: TGTGCCAGTAGTGATCGCCCGTTCGGGACAGGGGGAAATCAGCCCCAGCATTTT
CDR3: CASSDRPFGTGGNQPQHF

J: TRBJ2-7
V: TRBV7-9
D: TRBD1
size: once
DNA: TGTGCCAGCAGCCCAGGACAGGGTGGGTTCTTCGAGCAGTACTTC
CDR3: CASSPGQGGFFEQYF

J: TRBJ2-7
V: TRBV30
D: TRBD1
size: once
DNA: TGTGCCTGGAGTGACCCCGGACAGGGTGTTGAGCAGTACTTC
CDR3: CAWSDPGQGVEQYF

J: TRBJ2-2
V: TRBV18
D: NA
size: NA
DNA: TGTGCCAGCTCACCACTTGGGGGCCCGTACGGGGAGCTGTTTTTT
CDR3: CASSPLGGPYGELFF

J: TRBJ2-3
V: TRBV25-1
D: TRBD1
size: NA
DNA: TGTGCCAGCAACGCCCCGGGACAGAGCACAGATACGCAGTATTTT
CDR3: CASNAPGQSTDTQYF

J: TRBJ2-3
V: TRBV18
D: TRBD2
size: once
DNA: TGTGCCAGCTCAGTGACTAGCGGGGCGGCAGATACGCAGTATTTT
CDR3: CASSVTSGAADTQYF

J: TRBJ1-1
V: TRBV29-1
D: NA
size: NA
DNA: TGCAGCGTCGTCGGAGGGTCGGACACTGAAGCTTTCTTT
CDR3: CSVVGGSDTEAFF

J: TRBJ1-6
V: TRBV5-1
D: TRBD1
size: NA
DNA: TGCGCCAGCAGCTTCGGACAGGCGTATTCACCCCTCCACTTT
CDR3: CASSFGQAYSPLHF

J: TRBJ1-4
V: TRBV24-1
D: NA
size: few
DNA: TGTGCCACCTCCTCTGCTGCGCCGAACTTAAATGAAAAACTGTTTTTT
CDR3: CATSSAAPNLNEKLFF

J: TRBJ2-2
V: TRBV27
D: NA
size: NA
DNA: TGTGCCAGCAGTTTTTCGGTCACCGGGGAGCTGTTTTTT
CDR3: CASSFSVTGELFF

J: TRBJ1-2
V: TRBV27
D: NA
size: NA
DNA: TGTGCCAGCAGTTTATCGGCTCAGGGCAACTATGGCTACACCTTC
CDR3: CASSLSAQGNYGYTF